This T cell receptor (beta chain) stems from a study of blood T cell repertoires in COVID-19. Study-wide context: Samples came from the United States, Italy and Spain, spanning acute and convalescent COVID-19.

Sequenced by immunoSEQ multiplex PCR; TCRdb stores in-frame clones only, minus some. Among approximately 61,000 clones listed, approximately 86% were seen once. V lost 3 bases and J lost 7; bases outside the gene matches: 6. CDR3 length: 14 amino acids. The germline V gene encodes CDR1 MGHRA and CDR2 YSYEKL. The chain uses TRBV4-1 and TRBJ2-7, with TRBD1 matching over 10 bases. The material sequenced was peripheral blood. The receptor was isolated from a human donor in a cohort sampled during active COVID-19. This CDR3 is CASSHADRGQEQYF. As DNA, the CDR3 is TGCGCCAGCAGCCACGCCGACAGGGGGCAAGAGCAGTACTTC.